The sequence of this T cell receptor beta chain was determined in a study of PD-L1 blockade in urothelial cancer (dated by TCRdb to 2016 to 2017). About the study as a whole: Every patient began therapy in the mid-2010s and was given atezolizumab 1,200 mg intravenously every 3 weeks. About 90% of the roughly 29 patients were males with bladder-origin urothelial cancer, and about 65% of the 29 reported a prior smoking history. An ECOG performance status of 0 or 1 was recorded for the patients, and 0 to 3 prior chemotherapy regimens had been received by the patients. Blood samples were analyzed 3 weeks after the start of treatment (second dose) and 6 weeks after the start of treatment. Blood samples gave median yields of around 140,000 T cells and more than 80,000 unique TCRs, along with a median clonality of about 0.084. The study, an exploratory multi-omic analysis, examined somatic, immune and clinical correlates of response to PD-L1 blockade with atezolizumab in urothelial cancer. Pretreatment tumor samples, along with matched peripheral blood collected serially before and after atezolizumab treatment, underwent TCR sequencing. Durable clinical benefit was defined as a progression-free survival longer than 6 months, and TCR features were additionally tested against progression-free survival and overall survival. In the same patients, pretreatment tumors underwent whole exome sequencing and RNA sequencing in addition to TCR sequencing. Durable clinical benefit was achieved by nine patients and was not achieved by 20 patients. Pretreatment blood TCR-seq was available for nearly 30 patients, at least one posttreatment blood collection was obtained for about 24 patients, and tumor TCR-seq was available for about 24 patients. Findings and caveats that apply to the study as a whole: At 3 weeks after the start of treatment, tumor-associated TCR clones in peripheral blood had expanded more in patients with durable benefit (n of about 22, p = 0.022). Because the sample size was small (n ≈ 30) and many exploratory analyses were performed, the results are intended to be hypothesis-generating. Improved progression-free and overall survival was associated with having pretreatment peripheral blood TCR clonality below the median.

The time point label of this sample denotes: pretreatment peripheral blood. The cohort included 29 patients with locally advanced or metastatic urothelial carcinoma who were treated at Memorial Sloan Kettering on a trial protocol. Peripheral blood mononuclear cells were collected pretreatment and during treatment, at between 1 and 8 total time points per patient. The Qiagen DNeasy Blood extraction kit was used to purify genomic DNA from total PBMCs and from tumor samples. PBMCs were collected pretreatment and during treatment and were isolated and stored as previously described. Synthetic TCR analog templates were spiked into each PCR so that absolute template abundance could be estimated from read counts. TCRbeta CDR3 regions were amplified from genomic DNA with bias-controlled V and J gene primers using the immunoSEQ assay. Sequencing of rearranged TCRbeta segments was done at approximately 20X coverage. The original methods were these. Sequencing errors were corrected by clustering and CDR3s were annotated against IMGT to assign V, D and J genes. Downstream analyses used only productive TCRbeta rearrangements and left out out-of-frame or stop-codon sequences. To compute clonality, Shannon entropy was normalized by the log of the number of unique productive sequences and then subtracted from one. Clones differing between time points or between blood and tumor were identified by Fisher's exact test with Benjamini-Hochberg correction at adjusted p below 0.01. The source is immuneACCESS, and TCRdb retained only in-frame sequences with V and J called. Part of the clones is not carried over; for the studies checked, unresolved V genes explain less than half of this, and the remainder is unexplained. V, J and clone size are taken as reported in that table, and D and trimming were inferred from the DNA itself. Present in this sample are about 72,000 clones, around 85% of which were seen just once. The ten largest clones represent 14% to 15% of the sample.

Turning to this clone: Its binding antigen is unknown. No base quality information exists; no much larger clone differs at one position.

The germline V end is reduced by 4 bases and the J end by 2 bases; junction bases left unmatched: 7. Measured from the cysteine to the phenylalanine, the CDR3 is 17 residues long. Solely the CDR3 DNA is kept, with 51 bases framed from the first base. The germline V gene (reference sequence) specifies PRHDT as CDR1 and FYEKMQ as CDR2. The V and J segments used are TRBV13 and TRBJ1-3; 11 central nucleotides agree with TRBD1. The receptor was isolated from a man between 60 and 75 years old with urothelial cancer. The specimen comprised PBMCs, sampled around atezolizumab (anti-PD-L1) treatment. The DNA sequence is as follows: TGTGCCAGCAGCTCCGGTCCGGGACAGGGGGCTGGAAACACCATATATTTT. This codes for CASSSGPGQGAGNTIYF.